This T cell receptor (beta chain) was identified during a study of T cell responses to AZD1222 COVID-19 vaccine. Study observations and caveats: Dominant at 160-218 and 743-854, vaccine-associated CD4 TCRs also spanned spike.

CDR3 length: 16 amino acids. Per germline, CDR1 SEHNR and CDR2 FQNEAQ (reference sequence). The V gene lost 1 base and the J gene lost 1 base, with 13 bases spanning the gap. In regard to this clone: Antigen specificity is unknown.

The protocol was immunoSEQ multiplex PCR, while the TCRdb copy is restricted to in-frame clones and leaves out a portion. The data hold roughly 72,000 clones, with 85% observed a single time. This TCR derives from an adult in good health. The sample consisted of peripheral blood, taken on day 0 of AZD1222 vaccination. The chain carries TRBV7-9 and TRBJ2-5, with a tentative D call TRBD2 (5 bases). The CDR3 sequence is CASSLGAGRRQETQYF. The CDR3 nucleotides are TGTGCCAGCAGCTTAGGTGCGGGCCGACGCCAAGAGACCCAGTACTTC.